This T cell receptor (beta chain) was sequenced for a study of Graves' ophthalmopathy and Graves' hyperthyroidism. For repertoire sequencing, the TCR beta CDR3 regions were amplified from RNA transcripts. First-round RT-PCR used HTBI primers; second-round multiplex PCR followed. TCRdb re-derived calls from the multiplex PCR reads in MiXCR, one entry per CDR3 protein. The sample holds 400,000 to 450,000 distinct CDR3 sequences; around 20% are singletons and the top ten take around 3%. Losses at the gene ends were 6 bases for V and 3 bases for J; bases not matched to a gene: 5. The CDR3 contains 13 residues. Exclusion criteria comprised other autoimmune diseases, uncontrolled infections, pregnancy or lactation in patients.

The sequenced material came from peripheral blood. The chain employs TRBV12-3 or TRBV12-4 and TRBJ2-7, with 7 bases identical to TRBD1. The source of this sequence is a woman younger than 30 with stable Graves' hyperthyroidism. The CDR3 DNA follows: TGTGCCAGCAGCAAAGGGACAGACTACGAGCAGTACTTC. Protein product: CASSKGTDYEQYF.